Presented here are 10 T cell receptor beta chains from one specimen sequenced in a study of metastatic and nonmetastatic thyroid tumors. TCRdb re-analyzed the PCR reads using MiXCR. The table has tens of thousands of clones, around 20% seen once. All patients were untreated before thyroid surgery. The sequencing input was blood. The receptors were sampled from a male donor with papillary thyroid cancer or a benign thyroid nodule (not recorded which). Some clones in this sample may be carry-over from other donors' samples.

This clone was counted ten times or more. The chain links TRBV6-2 or TRBV6-3 to TRBJ2-7; maybe TRBD1 (5 bases). This CDR3 is built from 14 residues. V lost 5 bases and J lost 1, with 12 bases in between. Per germline, CDR1 MNHEY and CDR2 SVGEGT. CDR3: CASSPWAGSYEQYF. CDR3 DNA sequence: TGTGCCAGCAGTCCCTGGGCAGGGTCCTACGAGCAGTACTTC.

This clone was seen repeatedly, ten times or more. This chain links TRBV9 with TRBJ2-5; no firm D call. This CDR3 is built from 16 residues. Germline V gene lookup returns CDR1 SGDLS and CDR2 YYNGEE. The germline V and J ends were trimmed by 0 bases and 0 bases, with 12 bases remaining between them. CDR3 protein: CASSVGASRYQETQYF. CDR3 sequence (DNA): TGTGCCAGCAGCGTAGGGGCTAGTCGTTACCAAGAGACCCAGTACTTC. Full variable domain (rest looked up from reference TRBV9 and TRBJ2-5): DSGVTQTPKHLITATGQRVTLRCSPRSGDLSVYWYQQSLDQGLQFLIQYYNGEERAKGNILERFSAQQFPDLHSELNLSSLELGDSALYFCASSVGASRYQETQYFGPGTRLLVL.

Regarding this clone: The junction departs from the called germline gene at one end, perhaps through a read error. This chain links TRBV7-3 with TRBJ2-2; D might be TRBD2 (5 bases). This CDR3 is 14 amino acids long. Germline lookup yields CDR1 SGHTA and CDR2 FQGTGA. CDR3 sequence (DNA): TGTGCCAGCAGCCCCATGTGGGAGATCGGGGAGCTTTTTTTT. Translation: CASSPMWEIGELFF.

The V call is TRBV20-1, the J call TRBJ1-1, with D possibly TRBD1 on 5 matching bases. The CDR3 runs to 16 residues. Per the germline V gene, CDR1 is DFQATT and CDR2 is SNEGSKA (reference sequence). V gave up 3 bases and J gave up 5 bases, with 22 bases separating them. This chain's CDR3 is CSARIPRRGVRTEAFF. The CDR3 nucleotides read TGCAGTGCTAGGATACCTAGGCGGGGGGTGAGAACTGAAGCTTTCTTT.

The chain links TRBV6-2 or TRBV6-3 to TRBJ2-6, with 8 bases matching TRBD1. V gave up 7 bases and J gave up 4 bases; unmatched junction bases: 18. The CDR3 loop spans 19 amino acids. Germline lookup yields CDR1 MNHEY and CDR2 SVGEGT. CDR3 loop: CASTARGGQGRWGANVLTF. The CDR3 coding sequence is TGTGCCAGCACAGCTAGGGGAGGACAGGGACGGTGGGGGGCCAACGTCCTGACTTTC.

This clone was observed at least ten times. The rearrangement uses TRBV11-1 and TRBJ1-4; D may be TRBD1 (5 bases). The CDR3 is 16 amino acids. Deletions cut 3 bases from V and 0 bases from J, with 11 bases between. Germline CDR1 reads SGHAT; CDR2 reads FQDESV (reference sequence). The CDR3 loop is CASSFEQGPTNEKLFF. For the CDR3, the DNA is TGTGCCAGCAGCTTCGAGCAGGGCCCAACTAATGAAAAACTGTTTTTT.

The sample holds many counts of this clone. The V and J genes are TRBV6-5 and TRBJ2-1; 14 bases map to TRBD2. The germline V gene has CDR1 MNHEY and CDR2 SVGAGI. The junction had 4 bases not matched to a gene; V was cut back by 4 bases and J by 5 bases. There are 16 residues in the CDR3. CDR3 in amino acids: CASSFAGLAGDNEQFF. CDR3 sequence (DNA): TGTGCCAGCAGTTTTGCGGGACTAGCGGGGGACAATGAGCAGTTCTTC.

This clone occurred many times. The chain joins TRBV20-1 to TRBJ1-5, with D perhaps matching TRBD1 (5 bases). The V gene lost 3 bases and the J gene lost 4 bases, with 10 bases spanning the gap. Germline V lookup: CDR1 DFQATT, CDR2 SNEGSKA (reference sequence). This CDR3 contains 13 residues. CDR3 nucleotide sequence: TGCAGTGCTAGGAAACAGGAAAATCAGCCCCAGCATTTT. Translated, it gives CSARKQENQPQHF.

Worth noting for this clone: A much bigger clone sits one base away, suggesting this may be a read error. The CDR3 protein is CASSLIGQVTEAFF. CDR3 nucleotides: TGTGCCAGCAGCTTAATAGGACAGGTCACTGAAGCTTTCTTT. The V and J genes are TRBV11-3 and TRBJ1-1; 7 bases are a match to TRBD1. The CDR3 has 14 residues. Germline V CDR1 and CDR2: SGHNT, YENEEA. V shed 2 bases and J 4 bases; nucleotides not matched to a gene: 4. The entire variable domain, with the rest obtained from reference TRBV11-3 and TRBJ1-1, is as follows: EAGVVQSPRYKIIEKKQPVAFWCNPISGHNTLYWYLQNLGQGPELLIRYENEEAVDDSQLPKDRFSAERLKGVDSTLKIQPAELGDSAVYLCASSLIGQVTEAFFGQGTRLTVV.

This chain joins TRBV6-1 and TRBJ2-7; D is unclear. The CDR3 runs to 11 residues. Germline V gene lookup returns CDR1 MNHNS and CDR2 SASEGT. V lost 6 bases and J 5 bases, leaving 8 bases between the germline ends. DNA of the CDR3: TGTGCCAGCAGCCAGGATAACGAGCAGTACTTC. It encodes CASSQDNEQYF.